Below, 8 T cell receptor beta chains from the same sample are listed, as sequenced in a study of response to subunit inactivated influenza vaccine. From the RT-PCR reads, TCRdb called clonotypes with MiXCR, one entry per CDR3 protein. There are 450,000 to 600,000 distinct CDR3 sequences in the sample; 6% to 9% occur only once, and 10% to 15% lies in the top ten. The material was PBMCs from blood, obtained around 2 years after vaccination. The receptors come from a man between 50 and 75 years old who received an inactivated influenza vaccine.

CDR3 sequence reads: CSAGGQGVGQPQHF. CDR3 DNA: TGCAGTGCTGGGGGACAGGGGGTAGGGCAGCCCCAGCATTTT. This chain uses TRBV20-1 with TRBJ1-5, with TRBD1 identical over 11 bases. Trimming took 5 bases from V and 7 from J; bases not matched to a gene: 7. CDR1 and CDR2 (germline): DFQATT, SNEGSKA (reference sequence). The CDR3 runs 14 residues.

This clonotype was counted only a few times. V gene TRBV6-1 combines with J gene TRBJ1-2; D gene unclear. Germline CDR1 is MNHNS and CDR2 is SASEGT. This CDR3 contains 12 residues. V was clipped by 2 bases and J by 7 bases, with 8 bases between them. The CDR3 nucleotides read TGTGCCAGCAGTGAAACCTGGGGTGGCTACACCTTC. Protein sequence: CASSETWGGYTF.

The chain combines TRBV20-1 with TRBJ2-7; TRBD1 matches at 9 bases. This CDR3 comprises 15 residues. The V and J ends lost 1 base and 0 bases, in that order; junction bases with no gene match: 4. CDR1 DFQATT and CDR2 SNEGSKA come from the germline V gene (reference sequence). CDR3: CSARGTGAISYEQYF. CDR3 nucleotide sequence: TGCAGTGCTAGAGGGACAGGGGCCATCTCCTACGAGCAGTACTTC.

The chain couples TRBV4-1 to TRBJ2-1; the match to TRBD2 covers 7 bases. Looked up from germline, CDR1 is MGHRA and CDR2 is YSYEKL. The ends lost 1 base at V and 2 bases at J; junction bases unmatched: 2. This CDR3 has 15 residues. Here the CDR3 reads CASSQGGGAYNEQFF. The CDR3 DNA sequence: TGCGCCAGCAGCCAAGGGGGGGGGGCCTACAATGAGCAGTTCTTC.

V usage is TRBV20-1 and J usage is TRBJ1-1; D possibly corresponds to TRBD1 (6 bases). The CDR3 is 17 residues long. Per germline, CDR1 DFQATT and CDR2 SNEGSKA (reference sequence). V shed 5 bases and J shed 6 bases, with 28 bases lying between them. Here the CDR3 DNA reads TGCAGTGCTGGGGCCCTAACAGGGTTTGTCGGGCGGGCTGAAGCTTTCTTT. This encodes CSAGALTGFVGRAEAFF.

This clonotype showed up many times. The rearrangement links TRBV7-2 to TRBJ2-1; TRBD2 matches 10 bases. J lost 2 bases, V lost 5 bases, and 3 bases had no gene match. The CDR3 is 15 amino acids. Per the germline V gene, CDR1 is SGHTA and CDR2 is FQGNSA. CDR3: CASSRGLATYNEQFF. In DNA form, the CDR3 reads TGTGCCAGCAGCAGGGGACTAGCGACCTACAATGAGCAGTTCTTC. Filled out from reference TRBV7-2 and TRBJ2-1, the complete variable domain reads GAGVSQSPSNKVTEKGKDVELRCDPISGHTALYWYRQSLGQGLEFLIYFQGNSAPDKSGLPSDRFSAERTGGSVSTLTIQRTQQEDSAVYLCASSRGLATYNEQFFGPGTRLTVL.

The chain carries TRBV5-1 and TRBJ2-7; D call uncertain. This CDR3 has 15 amino acids. Trimming removed 0 bases from V and 0 bases from J, with 10 bases in between. Germline CDR1 is SGHRS and CDR2 is YFSETQ. The CDR3 loop reads CASSLGSGASYEQYF. The DNA for the CDR3 is TGCGCCAGCAGCTTGGGGTCAGGAGCCTCCTACGAGCAGTACTTC.

Details on this clonotype: A read error is possible here, since a much larger clone lies one base away. The chain couples TRBV5-1 to TRBJ2-7; 8 bases agree with TRBD1. CDR3 length: 14 amino acids. Germline CDR1 is SGHRS and CDR2 is YFSETQ. The CDR3 is CAGSLDREGYEQYF. In DNA form, the CDR3 reads TGCGCCGGCAGCTTGGACAGGGAAGGTTACGAGCAGTACTTC.